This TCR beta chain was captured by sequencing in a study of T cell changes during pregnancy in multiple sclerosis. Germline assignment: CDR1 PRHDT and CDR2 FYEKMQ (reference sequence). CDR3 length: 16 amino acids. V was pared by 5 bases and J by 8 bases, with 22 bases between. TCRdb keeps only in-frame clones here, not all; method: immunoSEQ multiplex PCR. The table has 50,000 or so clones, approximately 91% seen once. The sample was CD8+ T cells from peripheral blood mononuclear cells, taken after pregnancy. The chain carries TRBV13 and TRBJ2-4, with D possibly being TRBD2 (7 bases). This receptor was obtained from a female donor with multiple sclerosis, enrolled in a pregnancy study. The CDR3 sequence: CASSQIQIGGGDIQYF. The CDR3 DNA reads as TGTGCCAGCAGCCAAATCCAGATAGGGGGAGGGGACATTCAGTACTTC.